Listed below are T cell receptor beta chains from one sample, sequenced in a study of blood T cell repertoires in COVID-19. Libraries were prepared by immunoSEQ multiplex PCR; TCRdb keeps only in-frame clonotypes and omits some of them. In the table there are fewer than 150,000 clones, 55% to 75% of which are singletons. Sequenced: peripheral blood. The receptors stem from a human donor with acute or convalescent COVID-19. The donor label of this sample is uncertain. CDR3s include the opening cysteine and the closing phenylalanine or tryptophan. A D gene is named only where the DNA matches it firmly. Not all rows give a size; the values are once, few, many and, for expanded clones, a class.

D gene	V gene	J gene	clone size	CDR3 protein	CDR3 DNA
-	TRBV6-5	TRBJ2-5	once	CASRDPRGVRETQYF	TGTGCCAGCAGGGACCCCAGGGGTGTGCGAGAGACCCAGTACTTC
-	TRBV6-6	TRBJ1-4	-	CATSEGGRTNEKLFF	TGTGCCACAAGCGAGGGGGGGCGGACTAATGAAAAACTGTTTTTT
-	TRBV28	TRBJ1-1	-	CASSLWTPNTEAFF	TGTGCCAGCAGTTTATGGACACCTAACACTGAAGCTTTCTTT
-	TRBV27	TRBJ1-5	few	CASSPSGAGNQPQHF	TGTGCCAGCAGCCCAAGTGGGGCAGGCAATCAGCCCCAGCATTTT
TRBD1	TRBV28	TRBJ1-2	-	CASRGTGTNYGYTF	TGTGCCAGCAGGGGGACAGGGACTAACTATGGCTACACCTTC
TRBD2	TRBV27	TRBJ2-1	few	CASSYYLFGGVNEQFF	TGTGCCAGCAGTTACTACCTATTCGGGGGGGTCAATGAGCAGTTCTTC
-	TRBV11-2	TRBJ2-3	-	CASSLDWVGVDTQYF	TGTGCCAGCAGCTTAGATTGGGTCGGGGTGGATACGCAGTATTTT
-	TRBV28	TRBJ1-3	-	CASSSAQDTIYF	TGTGCCAGCAGTTCGGCCCAGGACACCATATATTTT
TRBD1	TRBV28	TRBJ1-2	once	CASSFWGTWTDRGNGYTF	TGTGCCAGCAGTTTTTGGGGAACCTGGACGGACAGGGGGAACGGCTACACCTTC
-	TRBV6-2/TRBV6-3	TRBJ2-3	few	CASSRSGGRDTQYF	TGTGCCAGCAGCCGGTCCGGGGGTCGAGATACGCAGTATTTT
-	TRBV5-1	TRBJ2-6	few	CASSLSAQGSGANVLTF	TGCGCCAGCAGTCTGTCGGCCCAGGGCTCTGGGGCCAACGTCCTGACTTTC
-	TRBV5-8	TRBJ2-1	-	CASTRSRSSYNEQFF	TGTGCCAGCACCAGGTCCCGAAGCTCCTACAATGAGCAGTTCTTC
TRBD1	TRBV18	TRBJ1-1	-	CASSLRQGVNTEAFF	TGTGCCAGCTCACTTCGACAGGGCGTGAACACTGAAGCTTTCTTT